This T cell receptor beta chain was sequenced for a study of blood T cell repertoires in COVID-19. Assay used: immunoSEQ multiplex PCR; TCRdb lists only in-frame clones, some missing. Altogether roughly 330,000 clones are present, 80% to 90% being singletons, with the ten largest covering 5.3%. The sequenced sample consisted of PBMCs or T cells enriched from blood (not recorded which). The receptor's source is a woman between 25 and 40 years old who had recovered from COVID-19.

The CDR3 sequence is CASSPAGRGAQYF. The DNA of the CDR3 is TGTGCCAGCAGCCCTGCAGGTCGGGGGGCGCAGTATTTT. This chain joins TRBV7-3 and TRBJ2-3; 7 bases are a match to TRBD2. The germline CDR1 and CDR2 sequences are SGHTA and FQGTGA. This CDR3 is 13 amino acids long. The ends lost 5 bases at V and 10 bases at J; junction bases unmatched: 9.